This passage covers 12 T cell receptor beta chains from one sample sequenced in a study of cytotoxic CD8 clonotypes in ibrutinib-treated CLL. Produced via immunoSEQ multiplex PCR; TCRdb's table is partial and in-frame only. The table shows about 68,000 clones, with more than 60% occurring only once. Sample: PBMCs, taken after 12 months of ibrutinib treatment. The receptor set was obtained from a human donor with chronic lymphocytic leukemia.

The genes are TRBV23-1 and TRBJ1-2; D ambiguous. TRBV23-1 is flagged as an ORF with uncertain function. There are 13 residues in the CDR3. V gave up 7 bases and J gave up 5 bases, with 14 bases separating them. The CDR3 protein is CASIPDPRYGYTF. The DNA for the CDR3 is TGCGCCAGCATCCCCGACCCCCGGTATGGCTACACCTTC.

The chain uses TRBV11-3 and TRBJ1-2; tentatively, D is TRBD1 (5 bases). Germline-derived CDR1 and CDR2 are SGHNT and YENEEA. Deletions cut 6 bases from V and 8 bases from J, with 10 bases between. The CDR3 is 11 residues long. CDR3: CASRPGSGYTF. The CDR3 DNA reads TGTGCCAGCAGGCCAGGGTCCGGCTACACCTTC.

The V and J genes are TRBV4-2 and TRBJ2-3; 8 bases line up with TRBD2. There are 16 residues in the CDR3. Trimming cost V 5 bases and J 3 bases; bases outside gene matches: 10. Germline V lookup: CDR1 LGHNA, CDR2 YNFKEQ. The CDR3 loop reads CASSLEAGGGTDTQYF. CDR3 in DNA: TGTGCCAGCAGCTTGGAGGCGGGGGGAGGGACAGATACGCAGTATTTT.

The V gene is TRBV5-1, the J gene TRBJ2-1; 10 bases fit TRBD2. The CDR3 consists of 15 residues. Looked up from germline, CDR1 is SGHRS and CDR2 is YFSETQ. With 3 bases clipped from V and 6 bases from J, the junction kept 6 bases outside the gene matches. This CDR3 is CASSSRTSGSNEQFF. In nucleotides, the CDR3 is TGCGCCAGCAGCTCCCGGACTAGCGGTTCCAATGAGCAGTTCTTC.

J is TRBJ1-1 and V is TRBV19; D is unresolved. Trimming left V 2 bases short and J 5 bases short, with 15 bases between. Germline V lookup: CDR1 LNHDA, CDR2 SQIVND (reference sequence). This CDR3 region has 15 residues. CDR3: CASSILPRSGTEAFF. DNA for the CDR3: TGTGCCAGTAGTATATTACCCAGGTCGGGAACTGAAGCTTTCTTT. Drawing the rest from reference TRBV19 and TRBJ1-1, the complete variable domain is DGGITQSPKYLFRKEGQNVTLSCEQNLNHDAMYWYRQDPGQGLRLIYYSQIVNDFQKGDIAEGYSVSREKKESFPLTVTSAQKNPTAFYLCASSILPRSGTEAFFGQGTRLTVV.

CDR3 DNA: TGTGCCAGCAGCCCCGGGGGCACCGGGGAGCTGTTTTTT. Amino acids: CASSPGGTGELFF. J is TRBJ2-2 and V is TRBV9, with D maybe TRBD2 (6 bases). V gave up 4 bases and J gave up 4 bases, with 8 bases separating them. CDR3 length: 13 amino acids. Germline V lookup: CDR1 SGDLS, CDR2 YYNGEE.

This clone was counted between two and nine times. The V gene is TRBV27, the J gene TRBJ1-1, with 7 positions matching TRBD1. J lost 5 bases, V lost 2 bases, and 5 bases had no gene match. Germline lookup yields CDR1 MNHEY and CDR2 SMNVEV (reference sequence). This CDR3 is 14 amino acids long. Here the CDR3 reads CASSLDRVATEAFF. The CDR3 nucleotides are TGTGCCAGCAGTTTAGACAGGGTAGCGACTGAAGCTTTCTTT.

This chain uses TRBV6-5 with TRBJ1-1, with TRBD1 as a possible D gene (5 bases). With 6 bases removed from V and 3 bases from J, the gap between germline ends came to 11 bases. The CDR3 consists of 13 residues. From germline, CDR1 is MNHEY and CDR2 SVGAGI. The CDR3 DNA follows: TGTGCCAGCAGGGCAGGGTATGACACTGAAGCTTTCTTT. It is translated as CASRAGYDTEAFF.

The genes are TRBV19 and TRBJ1-2, with 8 bases aligning to TRBD1. CDR1 is LNHDA, CDR2 SQIVND, per germline (reference sequence). The CDR3 is 15 residues long. V dropped 6 bases and J dropped 7; count of bases not matched to a gene: 13. CDR3 DNA: TGTGCCAGTAGCTCGACAGGGGCCCAACTGGGTGGCTACACCTTC. Translation gives CASSSTGAQLGGYTF.

The V and J genes are TRBV4-1 and TRBJ2-3, with TRBD1 matching over 10 bases. The CDR3 totals 15 residues. V lost 2 bases, J lost 6 bases, and 5 bases stayed unmatched. The V gene's germline CDR1 is MGHRA and CDR2 YSYEKL. The CDR3 region has the DNA TGCGCCAGCAGCCAATCGGGACAGGGGACGGATACGCAGTATTTT. It encodes CASSQSGQGTDTQYF.

This clone was detected only a few times. This chain links TRBV5-1 with TRBJ1-6, with 8 positions matching TRBD1. The CDR3 has 15 amino acids. With V trimmed by 0 bases and J by 11 bases, 7 bases remained unmatched. CDR1 SGHRS and CDR2 YFSETQ come from the germline V gene. The CDR3 protein is CASSLAGTGYPPLHF. The CDR3 DNA reads as TGCGCCAGCAGCTTGGCGGGGACAGGTTACCCACCCCTCCACTTT. The whole variable domain, filled in from reference TRBV5-1 and TRBJ1-6, reads KAGVTQTPRYLIKTRGQQVTLSCSPISGHRSVSWYQQTPGQGLQFLFEYFSETQRNKGNFPGRFSGRQFSNSRSEMNVSTLELGDSALYLCASSLAGTGYPPLHFGNGTRLTVT.

The table lists this clone with a count of one. The chain combines TRBV28 with TRBJ1-5; D not certain. Germline V gene sequence: CDR1 MDHEN, CDR2 SYDVKM. The V gene lost 3 bases and the J gene lost 1 base, with 7 bases spanning the gap. This CDR3 contains 14 residues. This chain's CDR3 is CASSFVGSNQPQHF. CDR3 nucleotide sequence: TGTGCCAGCAGTTTCGTCGGGAGCAATCAGCCCCAGCATTTT.